The rows below give T cell receptor beta chains drawn from one sample of a study of blood T cells in healthy people across ages. TCRdb fed the 5' RACE reads into MiXCR, producing one record per CDR3 protein. This table has about 1.5 million distinct CDR3 sequences, 42% appearing once. The sequenced sample consisted of blood. The receptors derive from a woman aged 18-30 years in good health. The CDR3 runs from the conserved cysteine through the conserved F or W. A D gene is named only where the DNA matches it firmly. Clone sizes are given selectively: once, few, many, or a class where the clone is expanded.

size,V,J,D,CDR3,DNA
.,TRBV27,TRBJ2-1,TRBD2,CASSLVLAEYNEQFF,TGTGCCAGCAGTTTAGTACTAGCGGAGTACAATGAGCAGTTCTTC
.,TRBV29-1,TRBJ2-1,TRBD2,CSVGDGSAGGLYNEQFF,TGCAGCGTTGGGGACGGGAGTGCGGGGGGACTTTACAATGAGCAGTTCTTC
.,TRBV5-6,TRBJ2-3,.,CASSQTPTDTQYF,TGTGCCAGCAGCCAAACACCCACAGATACGCAGTATTTT
few,TRBV2,TRBJ1-1,TRBD1,CASSVQGSTEAFF,TGTGCCAGCAGCGTACAGGGGTCCACTGAAGCTTTCTTT
.,TRBV30,TRBJ2-3,TRBD2,CAWIGQAGLAGPSTDTQYF,TGTGCCTGGATAGGACAGGCGGGACTAGCGGGGCCTAGCACAGATACGCAGTATTTT
.,TRBV3-1,TRBJ2-5,TRBD2,CASSAASGGCQETQYF,TGTGCCAGCAGCGCCGCTAGCGGGGGTTGTCAAGAGACCCAGTACTTC
.,TRBV2,TRBJ2-7,.,CASRPLAEYEQYF,TGTGCCAGCAGACCTCTAGCAGAATACGAGCAGTACTTC
many,TRBV5-6,TRBJ2-7,TRBD1,CASSLTGGYDEQYF,TGTGCCAGCAGCCTCACAGGGGGATATGACGAGCAGTACTTC
.,TRBV10-3,TRBJ2-1,.,CAISVSAEETQFF,TGTGCCATCAGTGTTAGCGCCGAAGAGACCCAGTTCTTC
.,TRBV6-6,TRBJ1-5,.,CASSNGQIQPQHF,TGTGCCAGCAGTAATGGACAGATTCAGCCCCAGCATTTT
many,TRBV2,TRBJ1-2,.,CASRGTANYGYTF,TGTGCCAGCCGAGGGACCGCCAACTATGGCTACACCTTC
.,TRBV20-1,TRBJ2-2,TRBD2,CSARRREGTGELFF,TGCAGTGCTAGACGCAGGGAGGGGACCGGGGAGCTGTTTTTT
.,TRBV6-4,TRBJ2-3,TRBD2,CASSDSGNPTDTQYF,TGTGCCAGCAGTGACAGCGGGAACCCCACAGATACGCAGTATTTT
.,TRBV7-9,TRBJ2-3,.,CASPPGQGTDTQYF,TGTGCCAGCCCACCAGGCCAGGGAACAGATACGCAGTATTTT
few,TRBV30,TRBJ2-7,.,CAWSELRDTSYEQYF,TGTGCCTGGAGTGAGCTCCGGGACACCTCCTACGAGCAGTACTTC
.,TRBV7-9,TRBJ2-1,TRBD2,CASSPTGLAGFNEQFF,TGTGCCAGCAGCCCGACGGGACTAGCGGGATTCAATGAGCAGTTCTTC
once,TRBV3-1,TRBJ2-1,.,CASSQEVTGPDNEQFF,TGTGCCAGCAGCCAAGAGGTCACGGGGCCCGACAATGAGCAGTTCTTC
.,TRBV2,TRBJ2-4,.,CAGGALAKNIQYF,TGTGCCGGCGGGGCCCTAGCCAAAAACATTCAGTACTTC
.,TRBV3-1,TRBJ1-2,.,CASSHRDAFYGYTF,TGTGCCAGCAGCCACCGGGACGCCTTCTATGGCTACACCTTC
.,TRBV24-1,TRBJ2-3,.,CATSPRHTDTQYF,TGTGCCACCAGCCCCCGGCACACAGATACGCAGTATTTT
.,TRBV11-2,TRBJ1-1,.,CASSGRVMSNTEAFF,TGTGCCAGCAGCGGCCGGGTGATGTCGAACACTGAAGCTTTCTTT
few,TRBV5-5,TRBJ1-4,TRBD1,CASSPPGTEHEKLFF,TGTGCCAGCAGCCCCCCCGGGACAGAACATGAAAAACTGTTTTTT
.,TRBV11-3,TRBJ2-1,.,CASSLDRGGQFF,TGTGCCAGCAGCTTAGATCGGGGCGGGCAGTTCTTC
few,TRBV29-1,TRBJ2-1,TRBD2,CSVTSGSFNEQFF,TGCAGCGTCACTAGCGGGAGCTTCAATGAGCAGTTCTTC
.,TRBV6-6,TRBJ2-7,TRBD1,CASSYGQGAGYEQYF,TGTGCCAGCAGTTACGGGCAGGGGGCGGGCTACGAGCAGTACTTC
few,TRBV2,TRBJ1-5,TRBD1,CASGGTARNQPQHF,TGTGCCAGCGGTGGGACAGCCCGCAATCAGCCCCAGCATTTT
.,TRBV24-1,TRBJ2-5,TRBD2,CATSDSGTETQYF,TGTGCCACCAGTGATAGCGGGACGGAGACCCAGTACTTC
.,TRBV15,TRBJ2-3,.,CATSRELSGSTDTQYF,TGTGCCACCAGCAGAGAACTGAGCGGGAGCACAGATACGCAGTATTTT
few,TRBV7-2,TRBJ2-1,.,CASSLAVGVYDEQFF,TGTGCCAGCAGCTTAGCGGTGGGAGTGTACGATGAGCAGTTCTTC
few,TRBV4-1,TRBJ2-1,TRBD2,CASSRLAGLNSYNEQFF,TGCGCCAGCAGCCGACTAGCGGGGTTAAACTCCTACAATGAGCAGTTCTTC
.,TRBV18,TRBJ2-3,TRBD2,CASSPLGLAGGAPQADTQYF,TGTGCCAGCTCACCACTTGGACTAGCGGGGGGAGCCCCACAGGCAGATACGCAGTATTTT
few,TRBV2,TRBJ2-5,.,CASYRDETQYF,TGTGCCAGCTACAGGGATGAGACCCAGTACTTC
.,TRBV7-2,TRBJ2-5,TRBD1,CASSFPTGGGQETQYF,TGTGCCAGCAGCTTTCCGACAGGGGGGGGGCAAGAGACCCAGTACTTC
.,TRBV7-9,TRBJ1-1,.,CASSLVDSRTEAFF,TGTGCCAGCAGCTTAGTAGACAGTAGGACTGAAGCTTTCTTT
many,TRBV27,TRBJ2-7,.,CASSLSPGYEQYF,TGTGCCAGCAGTTTATCCCCAGGGTACGAGCAGTACTTC
few,TRBV20-1,TRBJ1-1,TRBD1,CSAQGQGINTEAFF,TGCAGTGCGCAGGGACAGGGGATTAACACTGAAGCTTTCTTT
few,TRBV12-3/TRBV12-4,TRBJ1-2,.,CASSRGEVYGYTF,TGTGCCAGCAGTCGCGGGGAGGTCTATGGCTACACCTTC
.,TRBV10-3,TRBJ2-6,.,CATSESKGPGPGANVLTF,TGTGCCACCAGTGAGTCTAAAGGCCCCGGCCCCGGGGCCAACGTCCTGACTTTC
.,TRBV6-1,TRBJ2-7,TRBD1,CASRLPGQGANEQYF,TGTGCCAGCAGACTTCCGGGACAGGGGGCAAACGAGCAGTACTTC
.,TRBV7-9,TRBJ1-1,.,CATNLGMNTEAFF,TGTGCCACCAACCTCGGGATGAACACTGAAGCTTTCTTT
once,TRBV11-2,TRBJ2-5,TRBD1,CASSLIDREYRETQYF,TGTGCCAGCAGCTTAATAGACAGGGAGTACCGAGAGACCCAGTACTTC
.,TRBV6-5,TRBJ2-2,TRBD1,CASKRQGAGTGELFF,TGTGCCAGCAAAAGACAGGGGGCCGGAACCGGGGAGCTGTTTTTT
.,TRBV5-1,TRBJ2-5,.,CASSWRTEETQYF,TGCGCCAGCAGCTGGAGGACTGAAGAGACCCAGTACTTC
.,TRBV20-1,TRBJ2-3,TRBD2,CSGTSGNTDTQYF,TGCAGTGGGACTAGCGGGAACACAGATACGCAGTATTTT